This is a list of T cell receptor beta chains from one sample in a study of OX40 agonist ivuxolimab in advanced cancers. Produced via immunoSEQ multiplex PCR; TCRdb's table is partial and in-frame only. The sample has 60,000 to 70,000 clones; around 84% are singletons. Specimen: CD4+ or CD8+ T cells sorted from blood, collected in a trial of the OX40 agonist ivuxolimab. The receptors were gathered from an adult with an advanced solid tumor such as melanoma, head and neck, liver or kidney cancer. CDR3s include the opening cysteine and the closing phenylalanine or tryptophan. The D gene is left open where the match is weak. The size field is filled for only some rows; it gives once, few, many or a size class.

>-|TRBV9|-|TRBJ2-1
CASSEAPNEQFF
TGTGCCAGCAGCGAGGCCCCCAATGAGCAGTTCTTC
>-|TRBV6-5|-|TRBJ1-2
CASSRKHANYGYTF
TGTGCCAGCAGCCGCAAACACGCTAACTATGGCTACACCTTC
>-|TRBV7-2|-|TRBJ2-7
CASSLVSGSSYEQYF
TGTGCCAGCAGCTTAGTATCTGGAAGCTCCTACGAGCAGTACTTC
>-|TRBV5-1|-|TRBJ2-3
CASRRGASPTDTQYF
TGCGCCAGCAGGAGGGGGGCTTCACCCACAGATACGCAGTATTTT
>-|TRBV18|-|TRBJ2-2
CASSPDGPATGELFF
TGTGCCAGCTCACCGGACGGCCCCGCCACCGGGGAGCTGTTTTTT
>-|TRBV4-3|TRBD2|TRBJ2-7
CASSQEVSGAGESHEQYF
TGCGCCAGCAGCCAGGAGGTCAGCGGGGCGGGAGAGTCCCACGAGCAGTACTTC
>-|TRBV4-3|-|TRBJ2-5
CASSQAHQETQYF
TGCGCCAGCAGCCAAGCACACCAAGAGACCCAGTACTTC
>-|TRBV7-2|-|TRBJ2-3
CASSLMVKLAEDTQYF
TGTGCCAGCAGCTTGATGGTTAAACTAGCAGAGGATACGCAGTATTTT
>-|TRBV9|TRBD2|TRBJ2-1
CASSLASGKGYNEQFF
TGTGCCAGCAGCCTAGCTAGCGGGAAGGGGTACAATGAGCAGTTCTTC
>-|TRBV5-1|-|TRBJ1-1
CASSSFFQGGGPEAFF
TGCGCCAGCAGCTCTTTCTTCCAAGGTGGGGGCCCTGAAGCTTTCTTT
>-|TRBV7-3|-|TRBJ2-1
CASSLYWNNEQFF
TGTGCCAGCAGCTTATACTGGAACAATGAGCAGTTCTTC
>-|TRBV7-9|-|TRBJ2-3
CASSPDGESRYF
TGTGCCAGCAGCCCGGACGGAGAATCGAGGTATTTT
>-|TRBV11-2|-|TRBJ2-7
CASSLGLDYEQYF
TGTGCCAGCAGCTTAGGTTTGGACTACGAGCAGTACTTC
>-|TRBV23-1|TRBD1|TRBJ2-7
CASSQSRDSISYEQYF
TGCGCCAGCAGCCAGTCCCGGGACAGTATCTCCTACGAGCAGTACTTC
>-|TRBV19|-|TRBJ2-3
CASSIDGSGAETQYF
TGTGCCAGTAGTATAGATGGGTCAGGGGCCGAAACGCAGTATTTT
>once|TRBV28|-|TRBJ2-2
CASRGINTGELFF
TGTGCCAGCAGAGGGATTAACACCGGGGAGCTGTTTTTT
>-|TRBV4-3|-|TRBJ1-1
CASSWGVRDTEAFF
TGCGCCAGCAGCTGGGGTGTGAGGGACACTGAAGCTTTCTTT
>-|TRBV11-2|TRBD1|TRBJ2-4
CASSLDRDRVQYF
TGTGCCAGCAGCTTAGATCGAGACAGGGTTCAGTACTTC
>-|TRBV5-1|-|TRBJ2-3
CASSFRISSRSTDTQYF
TGCGCCAGCAGCTTTCGGATTAGCAGCAGATCCACAGATACGCAGTATTTT
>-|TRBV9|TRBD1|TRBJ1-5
CASSSGQGANQPQHF
TGTGCCAGCAGCTCCGGACAGGGGGCCAATCAGCCCCAGCATTTT
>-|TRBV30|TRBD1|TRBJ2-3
CAWSTWDRGRDTQYF
TGTGCCTGGAGTACCTGGGACAGGGGAAGAGATACGCAGTATTTT
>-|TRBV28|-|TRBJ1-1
CASSVSGPPSRAFF
TGTGCCAGCAGCGTCTCGGGACCTCCGTCTAGAGCTTTCTTT
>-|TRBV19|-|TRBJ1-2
CASRIGQGLVYGYTF
TGTGCCAGTAGGATAGGGCAGGGCCTCGTCTATGGCTACACCTTC
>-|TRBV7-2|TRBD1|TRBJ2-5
CASSLASRTGTRETQYF
TGTGCCAGCAGCTTAGCCTCTCGGACAGGGACACGAGAGACCCAGTACTTC
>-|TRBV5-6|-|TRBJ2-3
CASSLRSGPKQYF
TGTGCCAGCAGCTTGAGGTCGGGCCCCAAGCAGTATTTT
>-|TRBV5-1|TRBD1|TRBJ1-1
CASSFRDRTEAFF
TGCGCCAGCAGCTTTCGGGACAGGACTGAAGCTTTCTTT
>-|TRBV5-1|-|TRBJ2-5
CASSLRVNQETQYF
TGCGCCAGCAGCTTGCGCGTAAATCAAGAGACCCAGTACTTC
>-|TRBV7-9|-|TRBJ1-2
CASSRREGYGYTF
TGTGCCAGCAGCCGCAGGGAAGGGTATGGCTACACCTTC
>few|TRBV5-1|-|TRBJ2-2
CASSLAGNTGELFF
TGCGCCAGCAGCTTGGCAGGGAACACCGGGGAGCTGTTTTTT
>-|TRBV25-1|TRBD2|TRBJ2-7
CASSVGLASYEQYF
TGTGCCAGCAGTGTGGGACTAGCGAGCTACGAGCAGTACTTC
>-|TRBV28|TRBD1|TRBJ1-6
CASSSTSTGYNSPLHF
TGTGCCAGCAGTTCTACCTCGACAGGGTATAATTCACCCCTCCACTTT
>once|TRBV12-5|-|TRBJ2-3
CASGLPSTDTDTQYF
TGTGCTAGTGGTTTGCCTTCGACCGACACAGATACGCAGTATTTT
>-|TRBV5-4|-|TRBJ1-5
CATGDQGDNQPQHF
TGTGCCACCGGGGATCAGGGAGACAATCAGCCCCAGCATTTT